The present T cell receptor beta chain was sequenced within a study of blood T cell repertoires in COVID-19 (dated by TCRdb to 2020 to 2022). Study-wide context: The collaborator samples originated in the United States, Italy and Spain and spanned the acute and convalescent phases of COVID-19. HLA class I and class II types, where available, came from metadata supplied by the sample provider rather than from assay-based typing. The sample metadata nearly always contained a de-identified subject ID, COVID-19 status, age in years and sex. The dataset comprised deeply sampled blood TCRbeta repertoires from subjects exposed to, actively infected with, or recovered from COVID-19. A freely available public database, intended as a resource for researchers studying the immune response to SARS-CoV-2, is where the repertoires were released. The prospective study material was composed of cDNA or gDNA derived from T cells, B-cell-depleted T cells, or PBMCs. The samples were drawn from the first 160 participants of the ongoing ImmuneRACE study and from 1,254 subjects provided by 6 global collaborators. Here is what the overall study found, with its caveats: The quantity of clinical and demographic metadata differed by source and by participant and was supplied without curation.

TCRbeta CDR3 regions were amplified from genomic DNA using the immunoSEQ Assay, a bias-controlled multiplex PCR. The authors' analysis ran thus. The number of nucleated cells in each sample was estimated from the amplification of reference gene primers within the assay. To quantify the absolute abundance of each unique TCRbeta CDR3 rearrangement, sequence reads were collapsed and filtered. Productive Simpson clonality was computed per sample as the square root of Simpson's diversity index over productive rearrangements. TCRdb took over this immuneACCESS table, retaining in-frame rearrangements with V and J assigned. Such tables are incomplete; in checked studies, under half of the missing clones stem from an unresolved V gene, and the remainder is unexplained. The DNA gave D and trimming, while V, J and clone size come from that table. The sample table records around 97,000 clones; approximately 84% of these occur just once. The ten largest clones add up to more than 9% of the sample.

Collaborating institutions collected whole blood in K2EDTA tubes following their own protocols. For TCRbeta analysis, collaborators shipped samples as frozen whole blood, isolated PBMCs, or DNA extracted from either of those sample types. Regarding this clone: What this receptor recognizes is not known. Per-base quality was not reported, and no clone a single base away is much larger than it.

V is trimmed back by 4 bases and J by 11 bases, and the junction contains 9 bases that no gene match accounts for. CDR1 and CDR2 were assigned from the germline V gene as SGHRS and YFSETQ. Taken from cysteine to phenylalanine, the CDR3 has 14 residues. Just the 42-base CDR3 DNA is kept, in frame starting at base 1. What was sequenced was peripheral blood. The V and J segments used are TRBV5-1 and TRBJ1-1, with TRBD1 identical over 12 junction bases. This receptor was obtained from a man in his 70s with acute or convalescent COVID-19. CDR3 loop: CASSPGTGGLGAFF. The nucleotide sequence is TGCGCCAGCAGCCCGGGGACAGGGGGCTTGGGGGCTTTCTTT.